Here is one T cell receptor (beta chain) with its context. This specimen belongs to a study of blood T cells in healthy people across ages. Primers used in a second PCR of roughly 6 to 11 cycles were a sample-barcoded 5' primer and a J-beta primer mix. TCRdb passed the 5' RACE reads through MiXCR, listing each CDR3 protein once. The sample lists approximately 1.5 million distinct CDR3 sequences, under 55% occurring once. The germline V gene encodes CDR1 MDHEN and CDR2 SYDVKM. This CDR3 is 13 amino acids long. The sequence derives from a woman aged 18 to 35 in good health. The chain is built from TRBV28 and TRBJ2-5; a possible D gene is TRBD1 (5 bases). Gene TRBJ2-7 matches the end of the DNA better, so the J call may be wrong. Specimen: blood. The CDR3 spells CVSARQPRYEQYF. CDR3 in DNA: TGTGTCTCAGCAAGACAGCCCCGCTACGAGCAGTACTTC.